These 12 T cell receptor beta chains were all obtained from the same sample, sequenced in a study of T cell responses to AZD1222 COVID-19 vaccine. The protocol was immunoSEQ multiplex PCR, while the TCRdb copy is restricted to in-frame clones and leaves out a portion. Of about 84,000 clones listed, 70% to 90% were seen once; the top ten hold more than 1.3%. The specimen comprised peripheral blood, sampled on day 0 of AZD1222 vaccination. The source of these receptors is an adult in good health.

The chain recombines TRBV6-6 with TRBJ1-2; 7 nucleotides match TRBD1. The CDR3 spans 12 residues. V trimming: 0 bases; J trimming: 10 bases; junction bases outside the gene matches: 2. The germline V gene encodes CDR1 MNHNY and CDR2 SVGAGI (reference sequence). The CDR3 DNA sequence: TGTGCCAGCAGTTACTCAGGACAGGACTACACCTTC. Translation gives CASSYSGQDYTF.

This clone is a singleton in its sample. This chain connects TRBV6-4 to TRBJ2-2; a weak D match, TRBD1 (5 bases). CDR1 is MRHNA, CDR2 SNTAGT, per germline. The CDR3 spans 13 residues. V lost 6 bases to trimming and J lost 7 bases, with 12 bases between them. The CDR3 loop is CASSGHLNGELFF. The CDR3, as DNA: TGTGCCAGCAGCGGACATCTTAACGGGGAGCTGTTTTTT.

This chain connects TRBV3-1 (or the pseudogene TRBV3-2) to TRBJ1-2; D is perhaps TRBD1 (5 bases). Trimming pared 1 base from V and 4 bases from J, leaving 10 bases between. This CDR3 contains 14 residues. Germline-derived CDR1 and CDR2 are LGHDT and YNNKEL (reference sequence). CDR3 protein: CASSQVQGTYGYTF. Here the CDR3 DNA reads TGTGCCAGCAGCCAAGTGCAGGGTACCTATGGCTACACCTTC.

The J gene is TRBJ2-7, the V gene TRBV7-9, with 8 bases lining up with TRBD2. This CDR3 region has 14 residues. Germline CDR1 is SEHNR and CDR2 is FQNEAQ (reference sequence). Trimming removed 7 bases from V and 4 bases from J; junction bases left unmatched: 9. CDR3 DNA: TGTGCCAGCACCCCGGGACTAGAGGGTTACGAGCAGTACTTC. This gives the protein CASTPGLEGYEQYF. The variable domain in full, completed from reference TRBV7-9 and TRBJ2-7, reads DTGVSQNPRHKITKRGQNVTFRCDPISEHNRLYWYRQTLGQGPEFLTYFQNEAQLEKSRLLSDRFSAERPKGSFSTLEIQRTEQGDSAMYLCASTPGLEGYEQYFGPGTRLTVT.

The chain recombines TRBV6-1 with TRBJ1-3; weak D call: TRBD1 (5 bases). The germline gives CDR1 MNHNS, CDR2 SASEGT. The CDR3 has 15 residues. V was shortened by 2 bases and J by 4 bases, with 12 bases between the two germline ends. The CDR3 DNA is TGTGCCAGCAGTGAACCGGGACGGGTGGGAAACACCATATATTTT. Translating gives CASSEPGRVGNTIYF.

The genes are TRBV7-9 and TRBJ2-2; 7 bases map to TRBD2. Germline values: CDR1 SEHNR, CDR2 FQNEAQ (reference sequence). With 2 bases clipped from V and 7 bases from J, the junction kept 7 bases outside the gene matches. This CDR3 is built from 15 residues. The CDR3 DNA reads TGTGCCAGCAGCTTACTCGCGGGAGCGGACGGGGAGCTGTTTTTT. Amino acid sequence: CASSLLAGADGELFF.

The rearrangement joins TRBV3-1 (or the pseudogene TRBV3-2) to TRBJ1-2; 10 nucleotides match TRBD1. Looked up from germline, CDR1 is LGHDT and CDR2 is YNNKEL (reference sequence). CDR3 length: 14 amino acids. Germline trimming cut 1 base from V and 4 bases from J; bases unmatched to any gene: 0. The CDR3 is CASSQGTGGYGYTF. The CDR3 DNA reads as TGTGCCAGCAGCCAAGGGACAGGGGGCTATGGCTACACCTTC.

The rearrangement joins TRBV6-4 to TRBJ1-6; D gene uncertain. Germline CDR1 MRHNA, CDR2 SNTAGT. The CDR3 is 14 amino acids. The germline V and J ends were trimmed by 8 bases and 4 bases, with 12 bases remaining between them. The CDR3 nucleotides are TGTGCCAGCGACCGTGGCAATTATAATTCACCCCTCCACTTT. Protein sequence: CASDRGNYNSPLHF.

The rearrangement joins TRBV5-1 to TRBJ2-3, with TRBD1 matching over 7 bases. Unmatched junction bases numbered 5, after V lost 4 bases and J lost 3 bases. This CDR3 spans 14 amino acids. The germline CDR1 and CDR2 sequences are SGHRS and YFSETQ. DNA of the CDR3: TGCGCCAGCAGCACTGGGACAGTTACAGATACGCAGTATTTT. Protein product: CASSTGTVTDTQYF.

In nucleotides, the CDR3 is TGTGCCAGCAGCCCGGACGGTATAGCCTCTGGGGCCAACGTCCTGACTTTC. This translates into CASSPDGIASGANVLTF. This chain links TRBV4-2 with TRBJ2-6; D is uncertain. Germline V lookup: CDR1 LGHNA, CDR2 YNFKEQ. Trimming stripped 4 bases from V and 0 bases from J, with 13 bases between. This CDR3 contains 17 residues.

This clone was recorded once. V gene TRBV5-6 combines with J gene TRBJ2-7; 7 nucleotides match TRBD1. The J segment lost 5 bases and the V segment lost 4 bases, leaving 3 bases of the junction unmatched. Germline V gene data show CDR1 as SGHDT and CDR2 as YYEEEE. The CDR3 is made up of 12 amino acids. CDR3: CASSGTVDEQYF. DNA for the CDR3: TGTGCCAGCAGCGGGACAGTTGACGAGCAGTACTTC. Based on the CDR3 plus reference TRBV5-6 and TRBJ2-7, the full variable domain is DAGVTQSPTHLIKTRGQQVTLRCSPKSGHDTVSWYQQALGQGPQFIFQYYEEEERQRGNFPDRFSGHQFPNYSSELNVNALLLGDSALYLCASSGTVDEQYFGPGTRLTVT.

About this clone: The junction does not match germline at one end; this may be a read error. J is TRBJ1-1 and V is TRBV6-4; TRBD1 might be the D (5 bases). The CDR3 spans 12 residues. Germline V gene sequence: CDR1 MRHNA, CDR2 SNTAGT. The CDR3 reads CASKGPNNEAFF. The DNA for the CDR3 is TGTGCCAGCAAGGGACCTAACAATGAAGCTTTCTTT.